The 7 T cell receptor beta chains listed next were all sequenced from one sample in a study of cytomegalovirus exposure and HLA in healthy donors. The PCR used 60 Vbeta and 13 Jbeta primers. Using immunoSEQ multiplex PCR, the repertoire was profiled, and TCRdb retains in-frame clones only, with some absent. The sample contains about 130,000 clones, approximately 17% of which appear only once. The sequenced material came from PBMCs. These receptors were obtained from a female donor in good health and CMV-seropositive.

The V and J genes are TRBV27 and TRBJ2-5, with TRBD2 matching over 9 bases. This CDR3 is 14 amino acids long. V gave up 5 bases and J gave up 1 base; unmatched junction bases: 2. In germline, CDR1 is MNHEY, CDR2 SMNVEV (reference sequence). The CDR3 nucleotides read TGTGCCAGCAGTCCGACTAGCGGCCAAGAGACCCAGTACTTC. Translating it yields CASSPTSGQETQYF.

The table lists this clone with a few counts. The V and J genes are TRBV28 and TRBJ2-7; D remains unclear. Germline V gene sequence: CDR1 MDHEN, CDR2 SYDVKM. Trimming took 5 bases from V and 0 from J, leaving 5 bases between them. The CDR3 loop spans 12 amino acids. The CDR3 protein is CASSTSSYEQYF. The DNA for the CDR3 is TGTGCCAGCAGTACAAGCTCCTACGAGCAGTACTTC.

The chain joins TRBV5-1 to TRBJ2-2, with 11 bases that match TRBD1. J was trimmed by 3 bases and V by 4 bases; bases with no gene match: 5. This CDR3 has 16 amino acids. Germline CDR1 SGHRS, CDR2 YFSETQ. In DNA, the CDR3 is TGCGCCAGCAGCGCCGGACAGGGGGCGTACACCGGGGAGCTGTTTTTT. It translates to CASSAGQGAYTGELFF.

The rearrangement joins TRBV10-3 to TRBJ2-7; the D gene is possibly TRBD1 (6 bases). V lost 4 bases and J lost 0, with 16 bases in between. This CDR3 spans 16 amino acids. The germline gives CDR1 ENHRY, CDR2 SYGVKD. The CDR3 sequence is CAISGELTGGSYEQYF. The CDR3 nucleotides read TGTGCCATCAGTGGGGAGCTGACAGGCGGCTCCTACGAGCAGTACTTC.

The CDR3 region has the DNA TGTGCCAGCAGCTCCAGGGGGCGCAGCCTCTCTGGGGCCAACGTCCTGACTTTC. Its protein is CASSSRGRSLSGANVLTF. The V gene is TRBV11-1, the J gene TRBJ2-6; TRBD1 agrees at 8 bases. The germline gives CDR1 SGHAT, CDR2 FQDESV (reference sequence). The CDR3 has 18 residues. With V trimmed by 4 bases and J by 0 bases, 8 bases remained unmatched.

This sequence joins TRBV5-6 and TRBJ2-6; 11 positions agree with TRBD1. The CDR3 has 19 residues. Looked up from germline, CDR1 is SGHDT and CDR2 is YYEEEE. V gave up 3 bases and J gave up 4 bases; unmatched junction bases: 12. DNA for the CDR3: TGTGCCAGCAGCTCCCGTGGGTGGGACAGGGGGTTAGGGGCCAACGTCCTGACTTTC. Protein sequence: CASSSRGWDRGLGANVLTF.

As concerns this clone: Other DNA sequences within the sample encode an identical CDR3. The chain combines TRBV7-9 with TRBJ2-7, with 7 positions matching TRBD1. This CDR3 has 16 residues. V shed 2 bases, J shed 6 bases, and the junction held 13 bases outside the gene matches. Germline lookup yields CDR1 SEHNR and CDR2 FQNEAQ (reference sequence). In DNA form, the CDR3 reads TGTGCCAGCAGCTTACGACAGGGCACTATGGTTAGCGAGCAGTACTTC. Translating it yields CASSLRQGTMVSEQYF.